This T cell receptor beta chain is from a study of CD8 T cells in ankylosing spondylitis. General study findings and limits: Reported data indicate significant enrichment of disease-linked clones within matched ankylosing spondylitis synovial fluid.

V lost 2 bases, J lost 8 bases, and 15 bases lay in between. The CDR3 spans 14 residues. The germline V gene has CDR1 SGHTA and CDR2 FQGTGA. In this sample, this clonotype turned up a few times. What it binds is unknown. MiXCR, applied by TCRdb to the 5' RACE reads, yields one record per CDR3 protein. The data show about 140,000 distinct CDR3 sequences, with roughly 8.3% seen just once and roughly 7.2% held by the top ten. This sequence originates from a male donor with ankylosing spondylitis. Source material: synovial fluid, either unsorted or a sorted T cell fraction (not recorded which). The chain joins TRBV7-3 to TRBJ1-2; perhaps TRBD1 as D (6 bases). CDR3 sequence reads: CASSLAPGVGGYTF. The CDR3 DNA sequence: TGTGCCAGCAGCTTAGCCCCAGGGGTGGGGGGCTACACCTTC.